This is a list of T cell receptor beta chains from one sample in a study of T cells in Graves' hyperthyroidism and ophthalmopathy. One entry per CDR3 protein, called by TCRdb with MiXCR from the multiplex PCR reads. Of some 490,000 distinct CDR3 sequences listed, roughly a sixth are singletons. The sample comprised blood. These receptors all come from a woman in her twenties or thirties with Graves' ophthalmopathy. Each CDR3 is given with its conserved first and last residue. D genes are given only for firm matches. Size values are once, few and many counts, or a class for expanded clones, and some rows have none.

TRBV11-2	TRBD2	NA	TRBJ2-1	CASSFAGTSLDEQFF	TGTGCCAGCAGCTTCGCCGGGACTAGTCTCGATGAGCAGTTCTTC
TRBV20-1	TRBD2	few	TRBJ2-1	CSARSSGRASDEQFF	TGCAGTGCTAGGTCTAGCGGGAGGGCCAGTGATGAGCAGTTCTTC
TRBV5-4	TRBD2	NA	TRBJ2-7	CASSLGLAGVTYEQYF	TGTGCCAGCAGCTTGGGACTAGCGGGTGTTACCTACGAGCAGTACTTC
TRBV4-3	NA	few	TRBJ2-5	CASSRTAGAQETQYF	TGCGCCAGCAGCCGCACGGCCGGGGCACAAGAGACCCAGTACTTC
TRBV19	NA	few	TRBJ2-4	CASSIMMAGLENIQYF	TGTGCCAGTAGTATAATGATGGCAGGGCTGGAAAACATTCAGTACTTC
TRBV7-9	TRBD2	many	TRBJ2-7	CASSRAGGPSNEQYF	TGTGCCAGCAGCCGAGCGGGAGGGCCCTCGAACGAGCAGTACTTC
TRBV30	NA	many	TRBJ1-1	CAWSVGLPNTEAFF	TGTGCCTGGAGTGTAGGGCTCCCGAACACTGAAGCTTTCTTT
TRBV29-1	NA	NA	TRBJ2-5	CSVAYRQETQYF	TGCAGCGTTGCTTACAGACAAGAGACCCAGTACTTC
TRBV20-1	NA	NA	TRBJ2-3	CSASPRGSIGTDTQYF	TGCAGTGCTAGCCCCAGGGGAAGTATTGGCACAGATACGCAGTATTTT
TRBV10-3	NA	few	TRBJ1-2	CAISESPSDGYTF	TGTGCCATCAGTGAATCCCCCAGTGATGGCTACACCTTC
TRBV20-1	NA	many	TRBJ2-3	CSARKRADTQYF	TGCAGTGCTAGGAAGCGGGCAGATACGCAGTATTTT
TRBV12-3/TRBV12-4	NA	many	TRBJ2-5	CASRIGVETQYF	TGTGCCAGCCGTATTGGTGTGGAGACCCAGTACTTC
TRBV27	NA	NA	TRBJ2-7	CASSLTTPYEQYF	TGTGCCAGCAGTTTAACGACTCCTTACGAGCAGTACTTC
TRBV5-1	NA	NA	TRBJ1-2	CASSKTLGYGYTF	TGTGCCAGCAGCAAGACCTTGGGGTATGGCTACACCTTC
TRBV20-1	TRBD1	many	TRBJ1-1	CSASGIWGQGASTEAFF	TGCAGTGCTAGTGGCATTTGGGGACAGGGGGCTAGCACTGAAGCTTTCTTT
TRBV7-3	NA	many	TRBJ2-1	CASSLGLTYNEQFF	TGTGCCAGCAGCCTCGGGCTCACATACAATGAGCAGTTCTTC